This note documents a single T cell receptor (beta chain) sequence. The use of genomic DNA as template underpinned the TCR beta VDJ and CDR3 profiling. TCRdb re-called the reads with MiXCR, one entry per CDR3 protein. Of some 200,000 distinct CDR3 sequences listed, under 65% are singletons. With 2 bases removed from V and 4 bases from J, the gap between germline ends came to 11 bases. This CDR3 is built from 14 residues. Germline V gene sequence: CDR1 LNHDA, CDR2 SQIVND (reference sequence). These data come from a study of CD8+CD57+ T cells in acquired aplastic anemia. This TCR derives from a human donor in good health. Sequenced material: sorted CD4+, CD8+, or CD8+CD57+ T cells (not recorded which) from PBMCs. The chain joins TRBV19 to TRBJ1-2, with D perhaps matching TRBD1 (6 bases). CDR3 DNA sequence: TGTGCCAGTAGTATAACAGGGCAATTCTATGGCTACACCTTC. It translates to CASSITGQFYGYTF.